The rows below give T cell receptor beta chains drawn from one sample of a study of blood T cell repertoires in COVID-19. Sequenced by immunoSEQ multiplex PCR; TCRdb stores in-frame clones only, minus some. The sample contains some 100,000 clones, roughly 80% of which appear only once. The sequenced sample consisted of peripheral blood. Source of these receptors: a human donor in a cohort sampled during active COVID-19. CDR3s include the opening cysteine and the closing phenylalanine or tryptophan. The order of the fields is clone size, V gene, J gene, CDR3 protein. The size entry is marked missing in some rows and otherwise reads once, few, many or a size class.

>NA|TRBV15|TRBJ1-2
CATSAGTGGEGYTF
>NA|TRBV6-5|TRBJ2-2
CASRTGSGLTGELFF
>many|TRBV28|TRBJ1-2
CASRKPQGNYGYTF
>NA|TRBV19|TRBJ1-5
CASRAGVLGNQPQHF
>medium-sized|TRBV2|TRBJ1-5
CASTRLNSNQPQHF
>NA|TRBV6-1|TRBJ2-1
CASSEVSGGGYNEQFF
>few|TRBV7-3|TRBJ2-5
CASSFSSGGETQYF
>NA|TRBV6-5|TRBJ2-3
CASSQTDTQYF
>NA|TRBV18|TRBJ1-5
CASSRAQNQPQHF
>few|TRBV10-2|TRBJ2-7
CASRVGLAYYEQYF
>NA|TRBV27|TRBJ2-7
CASSSAGEAYEQYF
>NA|TRBV28|TRBJ1-3
CASSGQQYSSGNTIYF
>NA|TRBV4-1|TRBJ2-2
CASSPQSSSGGFTGELFF
>NA|TRBV6-5|TRBJ1-5
CASSYSRVGNQPQHF
>NA|TRBV28|TRBJ1-4
CASSLRTPGGEKLFF
>few|TRBV19|TRBJ2-1
CASNEQGLAGSAYNEQFF
>NA|TRBV27|TRBJ1-2
CASSPGRQGRANYGYTF
>NA|TRBV29-1|TRBJ2-1
CSVVRRGGNEQFF
>NA|TRBV5-8|TRBJ2-1
CASSPAGNYNEQFF
>NA|TRBV7-9|TRBJ1-5
CASSPDSPQWPQHF
>NA|TRBV9|TRBJ1-6
CASSVGGFNSPLHF
>NA|TRBV5-4|TRBJ2-3
CASSRRGVSTDTQYF
>NA|TRBV4-2|TRBJ2-1
CASSLGSGSGSYNEQFF
>NA|TRBV24-1|TRBJ2-3
CATSDPGRANTQYF
>NA|TRBV27|TRBJ2-6
CASSLQWGTGWPGANVLTF
>many|TRBV27|TRBJ1-5
CASSTNAGQPQHF
>NA|TRBV19|TRBJ2-5
CASSKGLLAGGGETQYF
>NA|TRBV5-4|TRBJ1-6
CASSSGGGYNSPLHF
>NA|TRBV6-5|TRBJ1-2
CASSRRQGAGYTF
>NA|TRBV24-1|TRBJ2-1
CATSAATSGGNNEQFF
>NA|TRBV5-4|TRBJ1-3
CASSPSGTTTGNTIYF
>few|TRBV7-7|TRBJ2-1
CASSPTTFGQGRDNEQFF
>NA|TRBV12-3/TRBV12-4|TRBJ2-7
CASSFQGTYEQYF
>once|TRBV5-6|TRBJ2-1
CASSFTRRGSSYNEQFF
>NA|TRBV28|TRBJ1-5
CASSGRRASINQPQHF
>NA|TRBV7-6|TRBJ2-5
CASSFGTSGFETQYF
>many|TRBV21-1|TRBJ2-7
CASSPERVRCEQYF
>NA|TRBV5-4|TRBJ2-7
CASSPQVDRAVYEQYF